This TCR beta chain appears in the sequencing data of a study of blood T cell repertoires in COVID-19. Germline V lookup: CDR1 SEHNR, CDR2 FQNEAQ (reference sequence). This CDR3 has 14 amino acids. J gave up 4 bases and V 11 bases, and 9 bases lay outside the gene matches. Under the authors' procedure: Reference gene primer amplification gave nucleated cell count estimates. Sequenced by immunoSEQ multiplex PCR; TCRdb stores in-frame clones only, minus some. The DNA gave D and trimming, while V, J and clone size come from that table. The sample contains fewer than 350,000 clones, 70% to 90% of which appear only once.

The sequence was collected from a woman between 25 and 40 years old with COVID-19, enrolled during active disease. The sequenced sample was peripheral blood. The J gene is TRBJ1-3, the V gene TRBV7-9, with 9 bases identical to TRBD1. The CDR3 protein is CAVTGGLSGNTIYF. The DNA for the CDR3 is TGTGCCGTCACAGGGGGCTTATCAGGAAACACCATATATTTT.